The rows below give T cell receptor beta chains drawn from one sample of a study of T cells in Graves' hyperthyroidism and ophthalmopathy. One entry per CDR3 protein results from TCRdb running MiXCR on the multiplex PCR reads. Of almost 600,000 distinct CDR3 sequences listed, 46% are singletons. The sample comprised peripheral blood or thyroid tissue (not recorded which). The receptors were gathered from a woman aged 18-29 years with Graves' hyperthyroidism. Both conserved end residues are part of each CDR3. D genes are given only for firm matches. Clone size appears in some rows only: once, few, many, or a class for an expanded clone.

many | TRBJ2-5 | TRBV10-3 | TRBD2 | CAISESPAGVETQYF | TGTGCCATCAGTGAGTCGCCAGCGGGAGTGGAGACCCAGTACTTC
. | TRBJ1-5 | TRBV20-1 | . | CSDLYSNQPQHF | TGCAGTGATCTATATAGCAATCAGCCCCAGCATTTT
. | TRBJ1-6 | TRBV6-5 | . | CASSPPGGLNSPLHF | TGTGCCAGCAGTCCCCCGGGGGGGCTTAATTCACCCCTCCACTTT
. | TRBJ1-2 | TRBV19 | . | CASSLLQDSYGYTF | TGTGCCAGTAGTCTATTACAAGACAGCTATGGCTACACCTTC
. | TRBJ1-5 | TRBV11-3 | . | CASPTAYSNQPQHF | TGTGCCAGCCCAACAGCGTATAGCAATCAGCCCCAGCATTTT
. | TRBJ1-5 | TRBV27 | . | CASSLAGPHQPQHF | TGTGCCAGCAGTTTAGCCGGGCCACATCAGCCCCAGCATTTT
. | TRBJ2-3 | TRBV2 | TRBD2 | CASIASGKVDTQYF | TGTGCCAGCATCGCTAGCGGGAAGGTAGATACGCAGTATTTT
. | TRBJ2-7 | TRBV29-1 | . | CSQRQSYEQYF | TGCAGCCAACGACAGAGCTACGAGCAGTACTTC
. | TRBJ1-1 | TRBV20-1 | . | CSARGVGEMNTEAFF | TGCAGTGCTAGAGGTGTAGGGGAAATGAACACTGAAGCTTTCTTT
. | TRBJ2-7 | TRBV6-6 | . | CASAIKGDEQYF | TGTGCCAGCGCCATAAAGGGCGACGAGCAGTACTTC
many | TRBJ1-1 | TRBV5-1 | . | CASTLDTMNTEAFF | TGCGCCAGCACCTTGGACACAATGAACACTGAAGCTTTCTTT
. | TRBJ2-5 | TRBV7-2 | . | CASSLSVRGAGSETQYF | TGTGCCAGCAGCTTGTCGGTAAGGGGCGCAGGTTCAGAGACCCAGTACTTC
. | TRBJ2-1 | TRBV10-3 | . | CAIRNVGTTYNEQFF | TGTGCCATCCGCAACGTCGGGACAACCTACAATGAGCAGTTCTTC
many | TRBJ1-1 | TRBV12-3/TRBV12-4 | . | CASSYTGTGTEAFF | TGTGCCAGCAGTTACACGGGAACGGGCACTGAAGCTTTCTTT
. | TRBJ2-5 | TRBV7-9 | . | CAHSGTQYF | TGTGCGCACTCAGGGACCCAGTACTTC
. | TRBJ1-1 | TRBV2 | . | CASSKGLNTEAFF | TGTGCCAGCAGTAAAGGGCTGAACACTGAAGCTTTCTTT
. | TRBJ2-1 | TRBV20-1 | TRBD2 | CSAQRGGSSYNEQFF | TGCAGTGCTCAGCGTGGCGGGAGCTCCTACAATGAGCAGTTCTTC
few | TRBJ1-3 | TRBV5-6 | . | CASSWTSTIYF | TGTGCCAGCAGCTGGACTAGCACCATATATTTT
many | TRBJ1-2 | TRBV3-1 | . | CASSQDFGRTAF | TGTGCCAGCAGCCAAGATTTCGGCAGGACGGCCTTC
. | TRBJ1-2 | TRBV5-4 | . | CASSLDTIGYTF | TGTGCCAGCAGCTTGGATACGATCGGCTACACCTTC
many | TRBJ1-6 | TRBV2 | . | CASKGNSPLHF | TGTGCCAGCAAAGGGAATTCACCCCTCCACTTT
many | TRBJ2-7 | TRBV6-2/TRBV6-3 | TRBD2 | CASSYEREVDEQYF | TGTGCCAGCAGTTACGAGCGGGAGGTGGACGAGCAGTACTTC
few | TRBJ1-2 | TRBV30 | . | CAWSQSRVGYTF | TGTGCCTGGAGCCAATCGAGGGTAGGCTACACCTTC
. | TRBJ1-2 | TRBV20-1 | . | CSAWDTSNYGYTF | TGCAGTGCTTGGGACACCTCTAACTATGGCTACACCTTC
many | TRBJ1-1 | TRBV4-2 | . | CASSQDVGLMNTEAFF | TGTGCCAGCAGCCAAGATGTTGGACTTATGAACACTGAAGCTTTCTTT
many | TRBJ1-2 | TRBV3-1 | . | CASSPTTGGYTF | TGTGCCAGCAGCCCGACCACTGGGGGCTACACCTTC
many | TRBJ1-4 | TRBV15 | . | CATSRTYGGAGETLNEKLFF | TGTGCCACCAGCAGAACCTACGGGGGGGCAGGGGAGACTCTAAATGAAAAACTGTTTTTT
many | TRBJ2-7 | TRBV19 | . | CASSTAYGYEQYF | TGTGCCAGTAGCACCGCGTATGGCTACGAGCAGTACTTC
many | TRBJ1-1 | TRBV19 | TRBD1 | CASTRQGLNTEAFF | TGTGCCAGTACAAGACAGGGTCTGAACACTGAAGCTTTCTTT
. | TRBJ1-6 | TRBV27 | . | CASSGGGTLSPLHF | TGTGCCAGCTCCGGAGGGGGTACACTCTCACCCCTCCACTTT
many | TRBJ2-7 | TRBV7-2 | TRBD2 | CASSLARRLAGPPYEQYF | TGTGCCAGCAGCTTAGCACGCCGGCTAGCGGGACCCCCCTACGAGCAGTACTTC